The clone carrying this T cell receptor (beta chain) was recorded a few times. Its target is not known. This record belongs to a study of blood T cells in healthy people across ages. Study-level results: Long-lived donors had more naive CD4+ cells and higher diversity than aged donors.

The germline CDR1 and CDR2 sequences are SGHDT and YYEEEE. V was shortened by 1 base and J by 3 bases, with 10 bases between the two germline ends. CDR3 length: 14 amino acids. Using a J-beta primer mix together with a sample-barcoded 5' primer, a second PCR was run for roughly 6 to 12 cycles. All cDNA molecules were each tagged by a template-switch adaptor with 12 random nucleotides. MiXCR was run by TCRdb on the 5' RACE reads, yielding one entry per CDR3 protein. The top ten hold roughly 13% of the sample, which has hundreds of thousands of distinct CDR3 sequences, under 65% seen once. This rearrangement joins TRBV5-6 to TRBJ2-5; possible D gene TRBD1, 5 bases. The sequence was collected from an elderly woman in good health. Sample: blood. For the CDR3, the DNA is TGTGCCAGCAGCTTGCAGGGTCAGAAAGAGACCCAGTACTTC. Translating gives CASSLQGQKETQYF.